This TCR beta chain comes out of a study of naive and memory T cell subsets. Amplification of ligated cDNA took four PCR rounds with SP2 and nested alpha and beta constant primers. Reverse transcription of blood and skin TCR RNA was primed at alpha and beta constant regions. TCRdb passed the 5' RACE reads through MiXCR, listing each CDR3 protein once. In the table there are 25,000 to 35,000 distinct CDR3 sequences, approximately 16% of which are singletons. CDR1 SGHRS and CDR2 YFSETQ come from the germline V gene. This CDR3 region has 15 residues. V shed 4 bases, J shed 3 bases, and the junction held 8 bases outside the gene matches. The library had UMIs added by 3' ligation of an oligonucleotide to TCR cDNA. Whole blood, 2.5 ml, came from adult healthy volunteers. Cells were not sorted; total RNA input targeted roughly 1 to 1000 ng.

V usage is TRBV5-1 and J usage is TRBJ1-2; TRBD1 aligns across 8 bases. The TCR sequence derives from a female donor in good health. The CDR3 loop is CASSLTRDRHYGYTF. The CDR3 bases are TGCGCCAGCAGCCTGACCAGGGACAGGCACTATGGCTACACCTTC.